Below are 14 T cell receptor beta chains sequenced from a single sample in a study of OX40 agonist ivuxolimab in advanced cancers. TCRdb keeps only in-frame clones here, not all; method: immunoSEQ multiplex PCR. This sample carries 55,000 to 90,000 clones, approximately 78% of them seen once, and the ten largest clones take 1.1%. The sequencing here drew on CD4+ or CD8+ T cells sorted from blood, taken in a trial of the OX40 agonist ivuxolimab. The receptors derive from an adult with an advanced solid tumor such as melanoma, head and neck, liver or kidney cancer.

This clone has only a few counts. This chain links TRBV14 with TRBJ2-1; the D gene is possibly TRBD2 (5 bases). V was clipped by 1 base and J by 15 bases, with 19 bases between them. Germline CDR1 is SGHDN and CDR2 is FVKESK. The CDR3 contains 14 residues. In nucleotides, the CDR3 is TGTGCCAGCAGCCAAGGCGGCGGTGGACTCCCCCCGTTCTTC. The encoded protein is CASSQGGGGLPPFF.

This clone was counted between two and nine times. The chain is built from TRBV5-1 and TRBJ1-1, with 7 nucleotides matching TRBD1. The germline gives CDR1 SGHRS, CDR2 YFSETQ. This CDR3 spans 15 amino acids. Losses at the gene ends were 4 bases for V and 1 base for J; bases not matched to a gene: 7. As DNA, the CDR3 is TGCGCCAGCAGCCCAGCAGGGGGGGCGAACACTGAAGCTTTCTTT. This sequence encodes CASSPAGGANTEAFF.

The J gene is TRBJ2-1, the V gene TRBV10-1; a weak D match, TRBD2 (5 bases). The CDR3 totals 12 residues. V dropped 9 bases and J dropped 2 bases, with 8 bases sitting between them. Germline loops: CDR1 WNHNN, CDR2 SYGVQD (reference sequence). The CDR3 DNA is TGCGCCAGTTCCGGGACCTACAATGAGCAGTTCTTC. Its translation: CASSGTYNEQFF.

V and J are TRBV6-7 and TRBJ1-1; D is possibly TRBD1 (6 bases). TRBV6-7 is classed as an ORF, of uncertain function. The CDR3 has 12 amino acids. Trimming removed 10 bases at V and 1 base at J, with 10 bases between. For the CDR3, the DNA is TGTGCCAACCTGACAGGGAACACTGAAGCTTTCTTT. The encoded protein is CANLTGNTEAFF.

This CDR3 is CASSYSTRGSQPQHF. CDR3 in DNA: TGTGCCAGCAGTTACTCGACCAGGGGGTCTCAGCCCCAGCATTTT. V is TRBV6-5 and J is TRBJ1-5; 7 nucleotides agree with TRBD1. Germline V CDR1 and CDR2: MNHEY, SVGAGI. The J segment lost 6 bases and the V segment lost 0 bases, leaving 5 bases of the junction unmatched. CDR3 size: 15 residues.

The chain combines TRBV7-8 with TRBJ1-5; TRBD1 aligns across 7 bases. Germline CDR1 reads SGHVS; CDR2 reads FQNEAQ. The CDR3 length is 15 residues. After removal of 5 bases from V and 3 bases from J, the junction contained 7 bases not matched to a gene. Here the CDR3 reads CASSPGQAPNQPQHF. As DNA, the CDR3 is TGTGCCAGCAGCCCCGGACAGGCCCCCAATCAGCCCCAGCATTTT.

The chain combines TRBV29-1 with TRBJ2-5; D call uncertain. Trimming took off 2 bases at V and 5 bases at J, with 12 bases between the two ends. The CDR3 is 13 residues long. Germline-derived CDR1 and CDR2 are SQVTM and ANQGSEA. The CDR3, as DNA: TGCAGCGTTGAACGTCTGGTGGGGGAGACCCAGTACTTC. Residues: CSVERLVGETQYF.

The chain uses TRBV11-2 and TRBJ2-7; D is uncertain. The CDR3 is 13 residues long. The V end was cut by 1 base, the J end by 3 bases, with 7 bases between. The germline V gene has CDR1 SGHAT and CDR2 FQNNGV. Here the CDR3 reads CASSLGTVYEQYF. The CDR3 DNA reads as TGTGCCAGCAGCTTAGGCACAGTCTACGAGCAGTACTTC. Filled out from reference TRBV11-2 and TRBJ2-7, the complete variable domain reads EAGVAQSPRYKIIEKRQSVAFWCNPISGHATLYWYQQILGQGPKLLIQFQNNGVVDDSQLPKDRFSAERLKGVDSTLKIQPAKLEDSAVYLCASSLGTVYEQYFGPGTRLTVT.

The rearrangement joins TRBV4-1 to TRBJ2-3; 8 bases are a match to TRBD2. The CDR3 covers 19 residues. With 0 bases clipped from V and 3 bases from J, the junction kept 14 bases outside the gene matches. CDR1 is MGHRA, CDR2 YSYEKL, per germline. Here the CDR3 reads CASSQDPRGVAGNTDTQYF. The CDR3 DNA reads TGCGCCAGCAGCCAAGATCCCCGGGGGGTAGCGGGGAATACAGATACGCAGTATTTT.

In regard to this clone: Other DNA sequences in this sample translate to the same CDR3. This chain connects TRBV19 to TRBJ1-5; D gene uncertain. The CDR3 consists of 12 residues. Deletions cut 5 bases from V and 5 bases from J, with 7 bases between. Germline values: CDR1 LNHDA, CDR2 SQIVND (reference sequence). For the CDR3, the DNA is TGTGCCAGTAGTCCCTTGGATCAGCCCCAGCATTTT. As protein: CASSPLDQPQHF.

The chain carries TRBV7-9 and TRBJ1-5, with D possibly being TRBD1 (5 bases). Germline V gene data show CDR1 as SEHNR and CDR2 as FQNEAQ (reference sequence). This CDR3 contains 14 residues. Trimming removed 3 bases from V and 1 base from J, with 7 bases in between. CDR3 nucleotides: TGTGCCAGCAGCTTCCAGGGAAGCAATCAGCCCCAGCATTTT. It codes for CASSFQGSNQPQHF.

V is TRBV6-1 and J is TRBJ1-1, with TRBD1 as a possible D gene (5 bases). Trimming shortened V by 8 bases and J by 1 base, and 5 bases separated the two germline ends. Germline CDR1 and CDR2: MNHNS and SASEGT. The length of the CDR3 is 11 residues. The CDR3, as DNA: TGTGCCAGCGACAGGAACACTGAAGCTTTCTTT. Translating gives CASDRNTEAFF.

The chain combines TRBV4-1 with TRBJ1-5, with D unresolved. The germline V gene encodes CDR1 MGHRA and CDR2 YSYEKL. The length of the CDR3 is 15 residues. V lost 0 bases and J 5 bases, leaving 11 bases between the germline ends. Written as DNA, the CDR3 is TGCGCCAGCAGCCAAGAACCCAGGTACGATCAGCCCCAGCATTTT. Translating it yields CASSQEPRYDQPQHF.

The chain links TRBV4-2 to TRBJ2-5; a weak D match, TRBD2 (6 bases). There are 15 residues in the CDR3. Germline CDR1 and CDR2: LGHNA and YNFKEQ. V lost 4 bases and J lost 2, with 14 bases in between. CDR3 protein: CASSLTGVKQETQYF. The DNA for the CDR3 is TGTGCCAGCAGCCTCACGGGGGTCAAACAAGAGACCCAGTACTTC.